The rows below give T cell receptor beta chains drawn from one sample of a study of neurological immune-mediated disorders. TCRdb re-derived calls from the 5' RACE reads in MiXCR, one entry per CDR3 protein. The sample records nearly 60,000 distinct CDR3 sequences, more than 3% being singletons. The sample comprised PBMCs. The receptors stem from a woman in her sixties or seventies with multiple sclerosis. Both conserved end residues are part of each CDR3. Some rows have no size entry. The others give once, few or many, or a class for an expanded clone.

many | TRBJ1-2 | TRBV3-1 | CASSQRGTDYGYTF
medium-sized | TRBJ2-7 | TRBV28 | CASSSGTSGDEQYF
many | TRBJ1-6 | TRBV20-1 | CSVNPTPSSPLHF
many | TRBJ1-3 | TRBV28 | CASSETGLHGNTIYF
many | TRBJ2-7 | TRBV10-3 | CAISESRVGQGLRSSYEQYF
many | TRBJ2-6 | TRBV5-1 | CASSPIFSGANVLTF
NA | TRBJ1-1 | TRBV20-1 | CSAPLPTGHTEAFF
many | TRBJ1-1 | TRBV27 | CASSLSYGGATEAFF
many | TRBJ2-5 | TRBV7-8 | CASSRMSGLAETQYF
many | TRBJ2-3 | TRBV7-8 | CASGDGGFMDTQYF
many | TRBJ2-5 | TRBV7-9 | CASSLQGQGQETQYF
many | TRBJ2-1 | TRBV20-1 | CSASTSGSSVSSYNEQFF
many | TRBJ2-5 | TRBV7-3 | CASSLTGDRVGETQYF
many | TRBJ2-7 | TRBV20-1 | CSATGSGNLFESYEQYF
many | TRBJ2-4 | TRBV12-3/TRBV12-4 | CASSLRAGGLNIQYF
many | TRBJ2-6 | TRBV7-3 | CASRGSSGANVLTF
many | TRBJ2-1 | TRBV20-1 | CSARGSGDRGEQFF
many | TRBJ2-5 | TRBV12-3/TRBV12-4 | CASSFSGGARETQYF
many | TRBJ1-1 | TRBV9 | CASSPQPGGYSPTEAFF
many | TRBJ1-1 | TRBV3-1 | CASSQVEYGEAFF
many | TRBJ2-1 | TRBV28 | CASIGRDRFSEQFF
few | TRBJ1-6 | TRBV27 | CASSYRGGSPLHF
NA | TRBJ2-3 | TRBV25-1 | CASSEYQGVDTQYF
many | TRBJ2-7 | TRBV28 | CASSLEFGVAGSYEQYF
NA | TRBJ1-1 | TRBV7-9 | CASSLRNVGRTEAFF
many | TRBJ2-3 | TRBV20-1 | CSASTDRGLPDTQYF
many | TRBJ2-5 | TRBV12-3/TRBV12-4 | CASSQTGRGQETQYF
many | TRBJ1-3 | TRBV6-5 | CASSYSHRTSGNTIYF
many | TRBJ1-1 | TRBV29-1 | CSVVHRDTEAFF
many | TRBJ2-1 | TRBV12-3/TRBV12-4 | CASRVSGRGGDEQFF
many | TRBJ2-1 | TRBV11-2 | CASSLRIYNEQFF
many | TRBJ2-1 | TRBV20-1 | CSARGRTSGNEQFF
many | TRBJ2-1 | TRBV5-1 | CASSFLAGGKYNEQFF
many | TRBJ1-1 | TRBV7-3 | CASSLTGGDTEAFF
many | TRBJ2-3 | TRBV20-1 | CSAPRDLADTQYF
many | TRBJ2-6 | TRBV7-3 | CASSKDYSGANVLTF
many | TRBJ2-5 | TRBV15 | CATSRGRRLAPEETQYF
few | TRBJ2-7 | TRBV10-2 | CASSYSYEQYF
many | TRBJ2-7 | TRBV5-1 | CASSLLSGTGPSYEQYF
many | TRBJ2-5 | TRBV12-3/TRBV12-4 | CASSTRDFQETQYF
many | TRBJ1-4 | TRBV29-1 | CSVEPSPYEKLFF
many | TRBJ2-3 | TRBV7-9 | CASTPPGEGTDTQYF
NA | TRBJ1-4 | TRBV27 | CASSFHPHARTTVGKLFF
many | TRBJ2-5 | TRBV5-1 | CASSFGQETQYF
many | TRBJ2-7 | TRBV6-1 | CASSGVTGYEQYF
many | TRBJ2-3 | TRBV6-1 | CASPGGEGTDTQYF
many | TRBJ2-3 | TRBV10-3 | CAISGASGRSTDTQYF
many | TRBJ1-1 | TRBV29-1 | CSVVGRANTEAFF